This T cell receptor (beta chain) was found in a study of early T cells in non-severe SARS-CoV-2 infection. For the study at large: Sequencing of bulk RNA from unsorted whole blood was done, without chain pairing. Study-wide points: A preference for anti-spike CD8 responses marked VDJdb matching, which missed private and CD4 specificities.

CDR1 and CDR2 from the germline V gene are SQVTM and ANQGSEA. Trimming stripped 2 bases from V and 3 bases from J, with 9 bases between. The CDR3 is 13 residues long. Unique molecular identifier tags were affixed to discrete cDNA molecules. MiXCR, applied by TCRdb to the 5' RACE reads, yields one record per CDR3 protein. The table lists approximately 77,000 distinct CDR3 sequences, about 12% of them singletons. On this clonotype itself: What it recognizes is unknown.

The receptor was isolated from an adult who was a healthcare worker with PCR-confirmed SARS-CoV-2 infection or an uninfected control (not recorded which). V is TRBV29-1 and J is TRBJ2-3; no clear D. Material for sequencing was whole blood. CDR3 nucleotides: TGCAGCGTTGAAAAGGACGGGACAGATACGCAGTATTTT. This sequence encodes CSVEKDGTDTQYF.